This T cell receptor (beta chain) was observed in a study of T cell repertoires in cytomegalovirus infection. Study background: Newly reported HLA-C-restricted and thoroughly characterized HLA-B-restricted CMV epitopes were employed. Matching HLA type and CMV infection were both indicated by public TCR beta signatures. Study-wide results and caveats: There were carriers of CMV plus the relevant HLA, and cumulative public TCR beta family frequency identified them. HLA-C-restricted CMV clonotypes gave the most frequent clonotype in two of eight donors.

Of note for this clonotype: Its antigen is not identified.

Germline lookup yields CDR1 SEHNR and CDR2 FQNEAQ (reference sequence). The CDR3 contains 16 residues. The trim removed 5 bases at V and 2 bases at J, leaving 7 bases unmatched. Via MiXCR, TCRdb re-called the reads, giving one row per CDR3 protein. The sample lists about 920,000 distinct CDR3 sequences, roughly 30% occurring once. This sequence was found in a human donor in good health (CMV status not recorded). Some clones in this sample may be carry-over from other donors' samples. Sequences were derived from cultured CD8+ T cells from PBMCs, sampled from culture after CMV antigen stimulation. The gene calls are TRBV7-9 and TRBJ2-1; 9 bases line up with TRBD2. The CDR3 coding sequence is TGTGCCAGCAGCGGATCAGCGGGGGGCCCCTACAATGAGCAGTTCTTC. It is translated as CASSGSAGGPYNEQFF.